The present entry profiles one TCR beta chain with its context. V lost 0 bases, J lost 10 bases, and 12 bases lay in between. This CDR3 is built from 12 residues. CDR1 SQVTM and CDR2 ANQGSEA come from the germline V gene. Each cDNA molecule carried a unique molecular identifier. TCRdb redid the calling of the 5' RACE reads with MiXCR, one entry per CDR3 protein. This table holds 60,000 or so distinct CDR3 sequences, about 13% found once. This entry is derived from a study of early T cells in non-severe SARS-CoV-2 infection. Overall study: Unsorted whole blood bulk RNA was sequenced, with unpaired chains.

The V and J genes are TRBV29-1 and TRBJ1-1; TRBD1 is a possible D gene (6 bases). Sequencing was done on a sample of whole blood. The sequence came from an adult who was a healthcare worker with PCR-confirmed SARS-CoV-2 infection or an uninfected control (not recorded which). CDR3 DNA: TGCAGCGTTGAAGATGTAGGAGGGGGAGCTTTCTTT. Translated, it gives CSVEDVGGGAFF.